The sequence of this TCR beta chain was determined in a study of regulatory T cells in long-lasting Graves disease. Overall study context: Patients newly diagnosed with Graves' had been on antithyroid drugs for under 3 months.

TCR beta libraries were built with iRepertoire HTBI primers and Arm-PCR of CDR3 regions. MiXCR, applied by TCRdb to the multiplex PCR reads, yields one record per CDR3 protein. This sample has fewer than 350,000 distinct CDR3 sequences; under 20% occur once, and the top ten carry roughly 40%. This clonotype has ten or more counts. Time point denoted: newly diagnosed GD, antithyroid drugs for less than 3 months. Researchers made the TCR library from RNA that was extracted from PBMCs. The diagnosis of Graves' disease used American Thyroid Association guidelines. Germline assignment: CDR1 MDHEN and CDR2 SYDVKM. V lost 8 bases, J lost 2 bases, and 7 bases lay in between. The CDR3 covers 13 residues.

This clonotype originated in a female donor with Graves disease. The V and J genes are TRBV28 and TRBJ1-6; unclear D gene. The material was peripheral blood mononuclear cells (PBMCs), obtained at new diagnosis, from a patient treated with antithyroid drugs. The CDR3 reads CASARTYNSPLHF. CDR3 nucleotides: TGTGCCAGCGCGAGGACCTATAATTCACCCCTCCACTTT.